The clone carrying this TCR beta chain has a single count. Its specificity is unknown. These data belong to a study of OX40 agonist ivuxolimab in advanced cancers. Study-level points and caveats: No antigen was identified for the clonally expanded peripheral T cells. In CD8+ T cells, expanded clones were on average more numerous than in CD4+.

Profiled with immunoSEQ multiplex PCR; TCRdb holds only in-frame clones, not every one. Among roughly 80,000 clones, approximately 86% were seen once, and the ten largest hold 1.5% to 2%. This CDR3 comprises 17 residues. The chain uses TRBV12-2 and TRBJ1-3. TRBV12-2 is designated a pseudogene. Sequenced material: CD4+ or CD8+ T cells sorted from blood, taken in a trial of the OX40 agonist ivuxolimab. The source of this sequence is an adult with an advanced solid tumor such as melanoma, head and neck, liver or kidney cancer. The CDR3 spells CASRFIFWRRSGNTIYF. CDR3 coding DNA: TGTGCAAGTCGCTTTATTTTCTGGCGTCGCTCTGGAAACACCATATATTTT.